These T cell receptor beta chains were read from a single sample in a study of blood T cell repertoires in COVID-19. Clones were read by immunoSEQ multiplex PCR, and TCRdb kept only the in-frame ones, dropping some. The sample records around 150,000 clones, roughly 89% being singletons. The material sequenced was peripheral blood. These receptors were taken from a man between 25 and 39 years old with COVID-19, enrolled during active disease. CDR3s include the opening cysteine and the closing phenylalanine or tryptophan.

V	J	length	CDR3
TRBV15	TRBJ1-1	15	CATSGWTGRNTEAFF
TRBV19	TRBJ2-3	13	CASSRRVADTQYF
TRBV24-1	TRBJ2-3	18	CATSDPSFQGDSTDTQYF
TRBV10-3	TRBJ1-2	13	CAISEGEEDGYTF
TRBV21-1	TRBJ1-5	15	CASSKEGRGGQPQHF
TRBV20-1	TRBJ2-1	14	CSASSSGRALRQFF
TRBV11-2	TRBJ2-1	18	CASSSTGVRGLAYNEQFF
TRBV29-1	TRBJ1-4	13	CSVIRDRGEKLFF
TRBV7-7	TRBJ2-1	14	CASSWGQGAYEQFF
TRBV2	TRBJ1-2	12	CARETGGDGYTF
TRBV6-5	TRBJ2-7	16	CASSYSKAGSSYEQYF
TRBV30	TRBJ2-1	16	CAWSPVGGPLYNEQFF
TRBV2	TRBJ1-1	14	CASRARQGQTEAFF
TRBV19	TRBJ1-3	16	CASSSLLQGRGNTIYF
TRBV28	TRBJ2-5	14	CASSRKAGVETQYF
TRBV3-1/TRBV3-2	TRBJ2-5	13	CASSPRGRETQYF
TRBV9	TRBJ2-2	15	CASTVDWTGAGELFF
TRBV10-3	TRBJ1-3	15	CAISEGGTRRGTIYF
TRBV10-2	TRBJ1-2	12	CASSESDRAVTF
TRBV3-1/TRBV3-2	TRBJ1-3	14	CASSLRRGGNTIYF
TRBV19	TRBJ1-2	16	CASSIDRFGQGKGYTF
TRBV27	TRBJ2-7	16	CASSLAGQTLSYEQYF
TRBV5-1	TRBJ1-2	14	CASSLGVSNYGYTF
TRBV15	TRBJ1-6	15	CATSRGGNGGSPLHF
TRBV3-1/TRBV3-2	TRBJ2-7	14	CASSPGDRGYDRYF
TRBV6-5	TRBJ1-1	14	CASSYYPGSTEAFF
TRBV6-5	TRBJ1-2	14	CASSYDREIYGYTF
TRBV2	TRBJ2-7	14	CATKTGTSSYEQYF
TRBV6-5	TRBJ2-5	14	CASSPSRGQETQYF
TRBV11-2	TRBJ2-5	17	CASSLFRTGVAGETQYF
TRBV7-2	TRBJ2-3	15	CASSLQGRGTDTQYF
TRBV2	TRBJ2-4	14	CASSEGTSRGIQYF
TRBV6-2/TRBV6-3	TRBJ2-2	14	CASSPPTSTGELFF
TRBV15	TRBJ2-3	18	CATSNLAGGVLSTDTQYF
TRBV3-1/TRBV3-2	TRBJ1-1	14	CASSLRGGNTEAFF
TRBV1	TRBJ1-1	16	CTSSQGDKRKNTEAFF
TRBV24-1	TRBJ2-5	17	CATSDPLGGAAQETQYF
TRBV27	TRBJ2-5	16	CASRLGLSVGEETQYF
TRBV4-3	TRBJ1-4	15	CASSQGTGDSEKLFF
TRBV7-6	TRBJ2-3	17	CASSLPTGTGGSDTQYF
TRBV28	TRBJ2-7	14	CASTDYGKSYEQYF
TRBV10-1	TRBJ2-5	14	CASSRTGGQETQYF
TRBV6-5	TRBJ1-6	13	CASTGQINSPLHF
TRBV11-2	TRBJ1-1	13	CASSWDRGTEAFF
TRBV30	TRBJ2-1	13	CACTGLGSNEQFF
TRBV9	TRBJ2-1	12	CASSVESGEEFF
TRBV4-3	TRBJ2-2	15	CASSPRGSGTGELFF
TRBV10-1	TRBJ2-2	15	CASSSGTGNTGELFF
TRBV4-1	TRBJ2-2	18	CASSLAGGANTNTGELFF
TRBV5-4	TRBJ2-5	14	CASSPLADQETQYF
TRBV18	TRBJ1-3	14	CASSPYSSGNTIYF
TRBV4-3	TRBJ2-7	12	CASSQDGRDLYF